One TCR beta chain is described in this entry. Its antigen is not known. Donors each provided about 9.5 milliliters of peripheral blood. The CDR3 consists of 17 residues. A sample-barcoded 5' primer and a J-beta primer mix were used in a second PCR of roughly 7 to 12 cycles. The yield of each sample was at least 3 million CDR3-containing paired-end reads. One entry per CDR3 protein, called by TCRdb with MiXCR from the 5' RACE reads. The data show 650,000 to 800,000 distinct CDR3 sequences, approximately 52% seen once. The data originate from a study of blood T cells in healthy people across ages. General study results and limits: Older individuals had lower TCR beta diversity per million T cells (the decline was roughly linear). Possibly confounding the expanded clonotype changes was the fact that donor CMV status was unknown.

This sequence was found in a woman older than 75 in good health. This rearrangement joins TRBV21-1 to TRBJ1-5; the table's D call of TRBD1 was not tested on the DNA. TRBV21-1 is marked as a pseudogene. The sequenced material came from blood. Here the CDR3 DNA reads TGTGCCAGCAGCAGTCATACAGGGATCCGAGTTCATCAGCCCCAGCATTTT. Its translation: CASSSHTGIRVHQPQHF.